A single sample is the source of the 24 T cell receptor beta chains below, sequenced in a study of blood T cell repertoires in COVID-19. The table came from immunoSEQ multiplex PCR; TCRdb's copy has only in-frame clones and leaves some out. Found here are 100,000 to 150,000 clones, approximately 81% of them singletons; the top ten hold under 5%. Sequencing was performed on peripheral blood. Receptor source: a man aged 55 to 69 with acute or convalescent COVID-19.

The V call is TRBV5-1, the J call TRBJ2-3; D perhaps matches TRBD2 (6 bases). CDR1 is SGHRS, CDR2 YFSETQ, per germline. This CDR3 region has 16 residues. V gave up 0 bases and J gave up 3 bases, with 14 bases separating them. The DNA for the CDR3 is TGCGCCAGCAGCTTGGGACACGGAGGGCGTACAGATACGCAGTATTTT. This sequence encodes CASSLGHGGRTDTQYF. The full variable domain, in which reference TRBV5-1 and TRBJ2-3 provide the parts outside the CDR3, is KAGVTQTPRYLIKTRGQQVTLSCSPISGHRSVSWYQQTPGQGLQFLFEYFSETQRNKGNFPGRFSGRQFSNSRSEMNVSTLELGDSALYLCASSLGHGGRTDTQYFGPGTRLTVL.

J is TRBJ2-1 and V is TRBV18, with a weak D call TRBD2 (6 bases). The CDR3 runs 14 residues. The germline V and J ends were trimmed by 6 bases and 7 bases, with 16 bases remaining between them. The V gene's germline CDR1 is KGHSH and CDR2 LQKENI. The CDR3 sequence: CASSPSTGVNEQFF. CDR3 nucleotide sequence: TGTGCCAGCTCTCCCTCCACGGGGGTGAATGAGCAGTTCTTC.

The chain is built from TRBV6-5 and TRBJ1-2, with a tentative D call TRBD1 (6 bases). V lost 8 bases to trimming and J lost 2 bases, with 6 bases between them. Looked up from germline, CDR1 is MNHEY and CDR2 is SVGAGI. This CDR3 has 11 residues. The CDR3 region is CASGTNYGYTF. The CDR3 nucleotides read TGTGCCAGCGGGACAAACTATGGCTACACCTTC.

The V gene is TRBV5-1, the J gene TRBJ1-6; the D is unclear. Between the trimmed V and J ends, which lost 0 bases and 3 bases, there was a span of 4 bases. The CDR3 totals 14 residues. CDR1 is SGHRS, CDR2 YFSETQ, per germline. CDR3 in amino acids: CASSLGLYNSPLHF. In DNA, the CDR3 is TGCGCCAGCAGCTTGGGGCTCTATAATTCACCCCTCCACTTT.

The V gene is TRBV28, the J gene TRBJ2-7; TRBD1 agrees at 7 bases. This CDR3 comprises 14 residues. The germline V gene has CDR1 MDHEN and CDR2 SYDVKM. V was pared by 8 bases and J by 3 bases, with 10 bases of the junction left unmatched. CDR3 residues: CASGDRVWDYEQYF. As DNA, the CDR3 is TGTGCCAGCGGAGACAGGGTGTGGGACTACGAGCAGTACTTC.

This clone was picked up a small number of times. The rearrangement links TRBV27 to TRBJ2-1; D remains unclear. CDR3 size: 12 residues. The V gene lost 5 bases and the J gene lost 7 bases, with 9 bases spanning the gap. Germline V lookup: CDR1 MNHEY, CDR2 SMNVEV (reference sequence). The CDR3 protein is CASSDFGNEQFF. As DNA, the CDR3 is TGTGCCAGCAGTGACTTCGGGAATGAGCAGTTCTTC.

The chain has TRBV28 and TRBJ2-3; D may be TRBD2 (5 bases). The CDR3 is made up of 16 amino acids. Trimming removed 6 bases at V and 2 bases at J, with 18 bases between. Germline-derived CDR1 and CDR2 are MDHEN and SYDVKM. This chain's CDR3 is CASRLGRGSYTDTQYF. CDR3 nucleotides: TGTGCCAGCAGATTGGGCCGGGGATCATACACAGATACGCAGTATTTT.

The chain's CDR3 is CASSLYRGTNEKLFF. The CDR3 nucleotides are TGTGCCAGCAGCCTGTACAGGGGGACTAATGAAAAACTGTTTTTT. This chain uses TRBV4-2 with TRBJ1-4, with 8 nucleotides matching TRBD1. The CDR3 runs 15 residues. Unmatched junction bases numbered 3, after V lost 4 bases and J lost 2 bases. Per the germline V gene, CDR1 is LGHNA and CDR2 is YNFKEQ.

The chain is built from TRBV11-2 and TRBJ1-2; 7 bases fit TRBD1. V was clipped by 0 bases and J by 7 bases; unmatched bases: 5. From germline, CDR1 is SGHAT and CDR2 FQNNGV. The CDR3 sequence is 14 residues long. CDR3 residues: CASSLEPGGGGYTF. The CDR3 coding sequence is TGTGCCAGCAGCTTAGAACCAGGGGGTGGTGGCTACACCTTC.

The J gene is TRBJ2-4, the V gene TRBV6-5, with TRBD2 matching 10 bases. Germline trimming cut 6 bases from V and 8 bases from J; bases unmatched to any gene: 7. The CDR3 spans 14 residues. CDR1 is MNHEY and CDR2 is SVGAGI in the germline V gene. CDR3 sequence reads: CASRTAGGTHIQYF. The CDR3 DNA sequence: TGTGCCAGCAGGACAGCGGGAGGGACCCACATTCAGTACTTC.

J is TRBJ2-7 and V is TRBV2; D uncertain. Trimming stripped 3 bases from V and 7 bases from J, with 13 bases between. Germline V lookup: CDR1 SNHLY, CDR2 FYNNEI. CDR3 length: 13 residues. CDR3 coding DNA: TGTGCCAGCAGTGAGACTGTTTGGGTAGAGCAGTACTTC. It specifies CASSETVWVEQYF.

The chain links TRBV28 to TRBJ1-4, with 9 bases aligning to TRBD1. Unmatched junction bases numbered 12, after V lost 6 bases and J lost 10 bases. The CDR3 runs to 15 residues. Looked up from germline, CDR1 is MDHEN and CDR2 is SYDVKM. The CDR3 spells CASRFTGQGQGKLFF. CDR3 nucleotide sequence: TGTGCCAGCAGATTTACTGGACAGGGACAGGGAAAACTGTTTTTT.

The chain combines TRBV5-1 with TRBJ2-2; TRBD1 agrees at 7 bases. In germline, CDR1 is SGHRS, CDR2 YFSETQ. The CDR3 extends over 18 amino acids. With V trimmed by 4 bases and J by 4 bases, 16 bases remained unmatched. CDR3 bases: TGCGCCAGCAGCGCGCCCAAAGGGACAGCCTCGCGCACCGGGGAGCTGTTTTTT. The encoded protein is CASSAPKGTASRTGELFF.

The chain has TRBV6-2 or TRBV6-3 and TRBJ2-2, with unresolved D. CDR3 size: 14 residues. In germline, CDR1 is MNHEY, CDR2 SVGEGT. V lost 4 bases and J 1 base, leaving 7 bases between the germline ends. The CDR3, as DNA: TGTGCCAGCAGTTTAAGCCTGAACACCGGGGAGCTGTTTTTT. Its translation: CASSLSLNTGELFF.

The chain couples TRBV28 to TRBJ1-5; the D gene is possibly TRBD1 (6 bases). Germline V lookup: CDR1 MDHEN, CDR2 SYDVKM. This CDR3 is 14 amino acids long. The V and J ends lost 6 bases and 3 bases respectively, with 12 bases between them. CDR3 loop: CASRPGTHNQPQHF. The CDR3 region has the DNA TGTGCCAGCAGACCCGGGACACACAATCAGCCCCAGCATTTT.

The chain recombines TRBV19 with TRBJ2-3; tentative D call: TRBD2 (6 bases). Germline V gene lookup returns CDR1 LNHDA and CDR2 SQIVND (reference sequence). Trimming removed 1 base at V and 6 bases at J, with 20 bases between. CDR3 length equals 17 residues. The CDR3 protein is CASSIVGGAAEGDTQYF. The CDR3 nucleotides read TGTGCCAGTAGTATAGTTGGAGGGGCCGCAGAGGGCGATACGCAGTATTTT.

The chain combines TRBV6-5 with TRBJ2-1; 9 bases agree with TRBD2. Germline loops: CDR1 MNHEY, CDR2 SVGAGI. The V gene end was trimmed by 4 bases and the J gene end by 6 bases; junction bases not matched to a gene: 4. This CDR3 contains 14 residues. The CDR3 loop is CASSSGAGGNEQFF. The CDR3 coding sequence is TGTGCCAGCAGTTCGGGAGCGGGGGGCAATGAGCAGTTCTTC.

V usage is TRBV12-5 and J usage is TRBJ2-1, with a weak D call TRBD2 (6 bases). This CDR3 contains 13 residues. The V gene's germline CDR1 is LGHNT and CDR2 FRNRAP. Trimming removed 4 bases from V and 9 bases from J, with 13 bases in between. The CDR3 reads CASGSHPGGEQFF. In DNA, the CDR3 is TGTGCTAGTGGTTCGCACCCCGGGGGTGAGCAGTTCTTC.

This clone appeared a single time. V is TRBV20-1 and J is TRBJ1-6; 7 bases are a match to TRBD1. Germline-derived CDR1 and CDR2 are DFQATT and SNEGSKA (reference sequence). The V segment lost 3 bases and the J segment 5 bases; nucleotides outside the gene matches: 7. The CDR3 totals 15 residues. CDR3 nucleotides: TGCAGTGCTAGTAACAGGGGCAACAATAATTCACCCCTCCACTTT. Its protein product is CSASNRGNNNSPLHF.

The gene calls are TRBV7-6 and TRBJ1-1; D is unresolved. CDR1 is SGHVS, CDR2 FNYEAQ, per germline. The CDR3 has 15 amino acids. V lost 1 base, J lost 1 base, and 10 bases lay in between. CDR3 nucleotides: TGTGCCAGCAGCTTAGTTCTCCCCGGGAACACTGAAGCTTTCTTT. It codes for CASSLVLPGNTEAFF.

The chain combines TRBV6-2 or TRBV6-3 with TRBJ2-7, with 9 bases lining up with TRBD2. Per germline, CDR1 MNHEY and CDR2 SVGEGT. This CDR3 region has 14 residues. Losses at the gene ends were 2 bases for V and 7 bases for J; bases not matched to a gene: 6. The CDR3 coding sequence is TGTGCCAGCAGTTACCCAGGACTAGCGCGGGAGCAGTACTTC. As protein: CASSYPGLAREQYF.

The chain carries TRBV19 and TRBJ1-5; D ambiguous. V was shortened by 2 bases and J by 7 bases, with 15 bases between the two germline ends. CDR1 is LNHDA and CDR2 is SQIVND in the germline V gene (reference sequence). This CDR3 contains 15 residues. The CDR3 here is CASSISRELGQPQHF. The CDR3 DNA reads TGTGCCAGTAGTATATCACGAGAATTGGGCCAGCCCCAGCATTTT.

The table lists this clone with a few counts. V usage is TRBV7-8 and J usage is TRBJ2-7; 13 bases fit TRBD2. Germline-derived CDR1 and CDR2 are SGHVS and FQNEAQ. The CDR3 totals 17 residues. V lost 4 bases and J lost 0; bases outside the gene matches: 6. CDR3 coding DNA: TGTGCCAGCAGCTCAACTAGCGGGAGGGGTAGCTCCTACGAGCAGTACTTC. Translating it yields CASSSTSGRGSSYEQYF. Using reference TRBV7-8 and TRBJ2-7 for the parts outside the CDR3, the full variable domain is GAGVSQSPRYKVAKRGQDVALRCDPISGHVSLFWYQQALGQGPEFLTYFQNEAQLDKSGLPSDRFFAERPEGSVSTLKIQRTQQEDSAVYLCASSSTSGRGSSYEQYFGPGTRLTVT.

This clone was recorded only once. The rearrangement joins TRBV5-8 to TRBJ1-2; D ambiguous. Trimming shortened V by 1 base and J by 1 base, and 11 bases separated the two germline ends. In germline, CDR1 is SGHTS, CDR2 YDEGEE. The CDR3 length is 15 residues. In DNA form, the CDR3 reads TGTGCCAGCAGCTTGATCATCGGGGTTAACTATGGCTACACCTTC. It encodes CASSLIIGVNYGYTF.